This TCR beta chain came from a study of shared clonotypes between healthy human individuals. This clone has only a few counts. The antigen is unknown. Libraries were prepared by immunoSEQ multiplex PCR; TCRdb keeps only in-frame clonotypes and omits some of them. The sample comprises 170,000 or so clones, around 63% of which are singletons, and 8.5% to 12% rests with the top ten. Naive CD45RA+ and memory CD45RA-negative subsets were split from CD4+ cells. Overall study results and limits: Naive subsets, compared against memory subsets, generally had larger estimated richness values.

This TCR derives from a man aged 25 to 45 in good health. Sequencing was done on a sample of memory CD4+ T cells sorted from blood. The subset is: CD45RA-negative fraction.

CDR3 protein: CASSFPTRGTSGAYEQYF. The CDR3 DNA sequence: TGTGCCAGCAGCTTCCCGACGAGGGGGACTAGCGGGGCCTACGAGCAGTACTTC. The rearrangement uses TRBV11-2 and TRBJ2-7; 13 bases line up with TRBD2. CDR1 is SGHAT, CDR2 FQNNGV, per germline. CDR3 length equals 18 residues. With V trimmed by 3 bases and J by 2 bases, 10 bases remained unmatched.